The 9 T cell receptor beta chains presented below share a single source sample, sequenced in a study of cytomegalovirus exposure and HLA in healthy donors. The PCR was carried out with 60 Vbeta primers and 13 Jbeta primers. Produced via immunoSEQ multiplex PCR; TCRdb's table is partial and in-frame only. This sample carries around 150,000 clones, about 64% of them seen once, and the ten largest clones take 5.5% to 9%. The sample comprised PBMCs. Receptor source: a woman aged 55-75 years in good health and CMV-seropositive.

The genes are TRBV7-3 and TRBJ1-1, with D possibly TRBD1 on 6 matching bases. Germline values: CDR1 SGHTA, CDR2 FQGTGA. V was pared by 5 bases and J by 5 bases, with 12 bases between. The CDR3 runs 13 residues. CDR3 amino acids: CASSRGGETEAFF. In nucleotides, the CDR3 is TGTGCCAGCAGCCGAGGGGGGGAAACTGAAGCTTTCTTT.

The chain employs TRBV2 and TRBJ2-1; 10 positions match TRBD1. V gave up 7 bases and J gave up 2 bases; unmatched junction bases: 8. Germline-derived CDR1 and CDR2 are SNHLY and FYNNEI. This CDR3 has 16 amino acids. CDR3 amino acids: CASTGKGTGAYNEQFF. CDR3 DNA: TGTGCCAGCACGGGTAAGGGGACAGGGGCCTACAATGAGCAGTTCTTC.

The rearrangement uses TRBV10-3 and TRBJ1-6, with TRBD1 matching over 9 bases. With V trimmed by 6 bases and J by 10 bases, 7 bases remained unmatched. CDR3 size: 14 residues. Germline V lookup: CDR1 ENHRY, CDR2 SYGVKD. CDR3 nucleotide sequence: TGTGCCATCAGCCCGGGACAGGGTCGCTCACCCCTCCACTTT. It encodes CAISPGQGRSPLHF.

This clone was recorded once. This chain joins TRBV5-1 and TRBJ2-7; 7 bases match TRBD2. The CDR3 is 14 residues long. V was pared by 5 bases and J by 3 bases, with 8 bases of the junction left unmatched. Per germline, CDR1 SGHRS and CDR2 YFSETQ. The CDR3 region is CASRSGTADYEQYF. CDR3 coding DNA: TGCGCCAGCAGGAGCGGGACGGCAGACTACGAGCAGTACTTC. Full variable domain (missing parts from reference TRBV5-1 and TRBJ2-7): KAGVTQTPRYLIKTRGQQVTLSCSPISGHRSVSWYQQTPGQGLQFLFEYFSETQRNKGNFPGRFSGRQFSNSRSEMNVSTLELGDSALYLCASRSGTADYEQYFGPGTRLTVT.

This rearrangement joins TRBV27 to TRBJ1-1; D is ambiguous. V was trimmed by 0 bases and J by 0 bases, leaving 8 bases between them. CDR3 size: 15 residues. Germline values: CDR1 MNHEY, CDR2 SMNVEV (reference sequence). CDR3 sequence: CASSLSGRMNTEAFF. The CDR3 nucleotides read TGTGCCAGCAGTTTATCAGGGAGAATGAACACTGAAGCTTTCTTT.

In this sample, this clone turned up once. Compared with germline, one end of the junction differs, possibly owing to a read error. V and J are TRBV6-5 and TRBJ2-7; 8 nucleotides match TRBD2. Germline values: CDR1 MNHEY, CDR2 SVGAGI. CDR3 length: 16 amino acids. The CDR3 bases are TGTGTCAGCAGTTACTCGTCGACTAGCGCTGCCTACGAGCAGTACTTC. Translated: CVSSYSSTSAAYEQYF.

This clone appeared a few times. The genes are TRBV4-1 and TRBJ2-7; D perhaps matches TRBD2 (6 bases). Germline CDR1 and CDR2: MGHRA and YSYEKL. The CDR3 extends over 14 amino acids. The V end lost 3 bases, the J end lost 3 bases, and 12 bases lay between the germline ends. The CDR3 protein is CASSHRDFDYEQYF. The CDR3 bases are TGCGCCAGCAGCCATAGGGACTTTGACTACGAGCAGTACTTC.

The rearrangement links TRBV14 to TRBJ2-1, with 7 nucleotides matching TRBD1. V shed 5 bases, J shed 4 bases, and the junction held 8 bases outside the gene matches. Germline values: CDR1 SGHDN, CDR2 FVKESK. The CDR3 is made up of 15 amino acids. CDR3: CASSRWGTDYNEQFF. As DNA, the CDR3 is TGTGCCAGCAGCAGATGGGGGACAGATTACAATGAGCAGTTCTTC.

This chain connects TRBV4-1 to TRBJ1-2; D call uncertain. The CDR3 spans 14 residues. Germline values: CDR1 MGHRA, CDR2 YSYEKL. Between the trimmed V and J ends, which lost 0 bases and 1 base, there was a span of 6 bases. The CDR3 reads CASSQDSLNYGYTF. CDR3 bases: TGCGCCAGCAGCCAAGATTCTCTTAACTATGGCTACACCTTC.